Each of the 8 T cell receptor beta chains below was sequenced from the same sample in a study of cytomegalovirus exposure and HLA in healthy donors. The PCR used 60 Vbeta and 13 Jbeta primers. The table came from immunoSEQ multiplex PCR; TCRdb's copy has only in-frame clones and leaves some out. Here the sample spans about 120,000 clones, more than 60% being singletons. Specimen: PBMCs. These receptors were taken from a woman in her thirties or forties in good health and CMV-seropositive.

The chain carries TRBV5-1 and TRBJ1-6; tentative D call: TRBD1 (5 bases). Between the trimmed V and J ends, which lost 4 bases and 7 bases, there was a span of 9 bases. The CDR3 covers 13 residues. The V gene's germline CDR1 is SGHRS and CDR2 YFSETQ. In DNA, the CDR3 is TGCGCCAGCAGCCCGACAGAAAATTCACCCCTCCACTTT. Its protein product is CASSPTENSPLHF.

This clone turned up a few times. The gene calls are TRBV5-1 and TRBJ1-2; D is unclear. Germline V gives CDR1 SGHRS, CDR2 YFSETQ. V lost 0 bases and J 8 bases, leaving 17 bases between the germline ends. This CDR3 region has 15 residues. Written as DNA, the CDR3 is TGCGCCAGCAGCTTGGGAGGCGGATACACGGTCGGCTACACCTTC. This gives the protein CASSLGGGYTVGYTF.

This clone occurred once. The CDR3 nucleotides are TGTGCCAGCAGCGAAACAGGGGCTGGGGGCTATGGCTACACCTTC. Translation: CASSETGAGGYGYTF. This chain uses TRBV2 with TRBJ1-2; TRBD1 matches 7 bases. V was clipped by 6 bases and J by 4 bases; unmatched bases: 11. The CDR3 is made up of 15 amino acids. The V gene's germline CDR1 is SNHLY and CDR2 FYNNEI.

The chain is built from TRBV7-3 and TRBJ2-1; TRBD2 aligns across 8 bases. The V segment lost 5 bases and the J segment 7 bases; nucleotides outside the gene matches: 4. The CDR3 covers 13 residues. Germline V CDR1 and CDR2: SGHTA, FQGTGA. The CDR3 reads CASSRPGGNEQFF. In nucleotides, the CDR3 is TGTGCCAGCAGCCGACCGGGGGGGAATGAGCAGTTCTTC.

The chain uses TRBV11-3 and TRBJ1-5, with 7 nucleotides matching TRBD1. J gave up 6 bases and V 2 bases, and 4 bases lay outside the gene matches. CDR1 SGHNT and CDR2 YENEEA come from the germline V gene. This CDR3 spans 14 amino acids. In nucleotides, the CDR3 is TGTGCCAGCAGCTTAAAGCAGGGGGGTCAGCCCCAGCATTTT. It translates to CASSLKQGGQPQHF. The full variable domain, with the rest looked up from reference TRBV11-3 and TRBJ1-5, is EAGVVQSPRYKIIEKKQPVAFWCNPISGHNTLYWYLQNLGQGPELLIRYENEEAVDDSQLPKDRFSAERLKGVDSTLKIQPAELGDSAVYLCASSLKQGGQPQHFGDGTRLSIL.

This clone was seen only once. CDR3 sequence reads: CASSLTGASTDTQYF. The CDR3 nucleotides are TGTGCCAGCAGCTTAACAGGGGCCAGCACAGATACGCAGTATTTT. The V call is TRBV7-2, the J call TRBJ2-3; 7 nucleotides align to TRBD1. CDR1 SGHTA and CDR2 FQGNSA come from the germline V gene. The CDR3 runs to 15 residues. The V gene end was trimmed by 2 bases and the J gene end by 0 bases; junction bases not matched to a gene: 2. The complete variable domain, with remaining parts taken from reference TRBV7-2 and TRBJ2-3, reads GAGVSQSPSNKVTEKGKDVELRCDPISGHTALYWYRQSLGQGLEFLIYFQGNSAPDKSGLPSDRFSAERTGGSVSTLTIQRTQQEDSAVYLCASSLTGASTDTQYFGPGTRLTVL.

The chain recombines TRBV30 with TRBJ1-5; 9 nucleotides match TRBD1. CDR1 and CDR2 from the germline V gene are GTSNPN and SVGIG (reference sequence). J lost 1 base, V lost 1 base, and 8 bases had no gene match. The CDR3 runs to 17 residues. CDR3 sequence: CAWSAWTGAESNQPQHF. The DNA of the CDR3 is TGTGCCTGGAGTGCCTGGACAGGGGCTGAGAGCAATCAGCCCCAGCATTTT.

This sequence joins TRBV7-6 and TRBJ1-1; D unresolved. With 0 bases removed from V and 1 base from J, the gap between germline ends came to 6 bases. Germline V lookup: CDR1 SGHVS, CDR2 FNYEAQ. The CDR3 contains 14 residues. In nucleotides, the CDR3 is TGTGCCAGCAGCTTAGCTGGCAGGAACACTGAAGCTTTCTTT. This sequence encodes CASSLAGRNTEAFF. The full variable domain, with the rest looked up from reference TRBV7-6 and TRBJ1-1, is GAGVSQSPRYKVTKRGQDVALRCDPISGHVSLYWYRQALGQGPEFLTYFNYEAQQDKSGLPNDRFSAERPEGSISTLTIQRTEQRDSAMYRCASSLAGRNTEAFFGQGTRLTVV.